Below are 20 T cell receptor beta chains sequenced from a single sample in a study of OX40 agonist ivuxolimab in advanced cancers. The repertoire was sequenced with immunoSEQ multiplex PCR; TCRdb's copy has only in-frame clones and lacks some. The sample has tens of thousands of clones; around 94% are singletons. The input for sequencing was CD4+ or CD8+ T cells sorted from blood, taken in a trial of the OX40 agonist ivuxolimab. All receptors derive from an adult with an advanced solid tumor such as melanoma, head and neck, liver or kidney cancer.

The chain links TRBV5-6 to TRBJ2-7; D possibly matches TRBD1 or TRBD2 (6 bases each). Trimming stripped 6 bases from V and 3 bases from J, with 13 bases between. CDR1 is SGHDT, CDR2 YYEEEE, per germline. The CDR3 consists of 13 residues. The CDR3 bases are TGTGCCAGCACGGGGGACACAAACTACGAGCAGTACTTC. Protein product: CASTGDTNYEQYF.

The gene calls are TRBV14 and TRBJ1-6; TRBD1 agrees at 9 bases. CDR1 is SGHDN, CDR2 FVKESK, per germline. CDR3 length: 19 amino acids. The V segment lost 1 base and the J segment 7 bases; nucleotides outside the gene matches: 14. The CDR3 DNA follows: TGTGCCAGCAGCCAAGGGACCGGGACAGGGAGATTTGGAAATTCACCCCTCCACTTT. Amino acid sequence: CASSQGTGTGRFGNSPLHF.

The V and J genes are TRBV28 and TRBJ2-2; TRBD1 might be the D (6 bases). Germline CDR1 MDHEN, CDR2 SYDVKM. The CDR3 loop spans 16 amino acids. The V and J ends lost 5 bases and 5 bases respectively, with 18 bases between them. The CDR3 nucleotides are TGTGCCAGCAGTCCCAAGGGGGTAAAGAAGACCGGGGAGCTGTTTTTT. Protein product: CASSPKGVKKTGELFF.

The chain employs TRBV29-1 and TRBJ1-2, with D uncertain. The CDR3 length is 13 residues. The germline V gene encodes CDR1 SQVTM and CDR2 ANQGSEA. The V end lost 5 bases, the J end lost 3 bases, and 13 bases lay between the germline ends. In nucleotides, the CDR3 is TGCAGCGTTAGACCGTCAGCGGACTATGGCTACACCTTC. Its translation: CSVRPSADYGYTF. Based on the CDR3 plus reference TRBV29-1 and TRBJ1-2, the full variable domain is SAVISQKPSRDICQRGTSLTIQCQVDSQVTMMFWYRQQPGQSLTLIATANQGSEATYESGFVIDKFPISRPNLTFSTLTVSNMSPEDSSIYLCSVRPSADYGYTFGSGTRLTVV.

This chain joins TRBV7-9 and TRBJ2-3; 7 bases are shared with TRBD2. Trimming at V came to 2 bases and at J to 1 base, leaving 6 bases not matched to a gene. CDR1 is SEHNR, CDR2 FQNEAQ, per germline (reference sequence). CDR3 size: 16 residues. The CDR3 loop is CASSLWRDYGTDTQYF. The CDR3 nucleotides read TGTGCCAGCAGCTTATGGCGGGACTATGGCACAGATACGCAGTATTTT.

This chain connects TRBV28 to TRBJ1-1, with D perhaps TRBD1 (5 bases). The V and J ends lost 3 bases and 3 bases respectively, with 17 bases between them. This CDR3 is built from 16 residues. Germline assignment: CDR1 MDHEN and CDR2 SYDVKM. Here the CDR3 DNA reads TGTGCCAGCAGTTTCGACACAAACAGGTTAGACACTGAAGCTTTCTTT. As protein: CASSFDTNRLDTEAFF.

The rearrangement links TRBV28 to TRBJ2-2, with 8 positions matching TRBD2. The CDR3 is 17 amino acids. Germline V gene sequence: CDR1 MDHEN, CDR2 SYDVKM. V was pared by 3 bases and J by 2 bases, with 8 bases of the junction left unmatched. The CDR3 DNA reads as TGTGCCAGCAGTTTTATCGACCTAGCGGGTAACACCGGGGAGCTGTTTTTT. Protein product: CASSFIDLAGNTGELFF.

The chain carries TRBV25-1 and TRBJ1-5; D not resolved. The germline V and J ends were trimmed by 7 bases and 7 bases, with 11 bases remaining between them. Germline CDR1 reads MGHDK; CDR2 reads SYGVNS. The CDR3 is 12 amino acids. CDR3 in DNA: TGTGCCAGCACAATCAATTACCAGCCCCAGCATTTT. Translating gives CASTINYQPQHF.

The rearrangement joins TRBV29-1 to TRBJ1-1, with 9 bases matching TRBD1. Germline loops: CDR1 SQVTM, CDR2 ANQGSEA. CDR3 length: 16 residues. Unmatched junction bases numbered 14, after V lost 6 bases and J lost 3 bases. The CDR3 DNA follows: TGCAGCGTGGTGGGGGGACAGGGTAAGTCGGACACTGAAGCTTTCTTT. It codes for CSVVGGQGKSDTEAFF.

J is TRBJ2-5 and V is TRBV11-2; 8 bases map to TRBD1. The CDR3 runs to 16 residues. With V trimmed by 5 bases and J by 0 bases, 8 bases remained unmatched. Germline V gene data show CDR1 as SGHAT and CDR2 as FQNNGV. The CDR3 sequence is CASSRAGQGYQETQYF. The CDR3 region has the DNA TGTGCCAGCAGCCGAGCAGGACAGGGATACCAAGAGACCCAGTACTTC. Supplemented by reference TRBV11-2 and TRBJ2-5, the full variable domain reads EAGVAQSPRYKIIEKRQSVAFWCNPISGHATLYWYQQILGQGPKLLIQFQNNGVVDDSQLPKDRFSAERLKGVDSTLKIQPAKLEDSAVYLCASSRAGQGYQETQYFGPGTRLLVL.

This rearrangement joins TRBV28 to TRBJ2-1; 8 bases fit TRBD2. Trimming at V came to 6 bases and at J to 4 bases, leaving 11 bases not matched to a gene. There are 16 residues in the CDR3. The V gene's germline CDR1 is MDHEN and CDR2 SYDVKM. The CDR3 bases are TGTGCCAGCAGATTTAGCGGGATGGAGATATACAATGAGCAGTTCTTC. Amino acids: CASRFSGMEIYNEQFF.

The rearrangement uses TRBV6-1 and TRBJ2-7; D perhaps matches TRBD1 (6 bases). The CDR3 runs to 14 residues. Trimming removed 7 bases from V and 3 bases from J, with 16 bases in between. Germline V gene sequence: CDR1 MNHNS, CDR2 SASEGT. The CDR3 DNA is TGTGCCAGCATCATCCGGGACACTAACTACGAGCAGTACTTC. This translates into CASIIRDTNYEQYF.

Of note for this clone: Different DNA sequences within this sample yield the same CDR3. This chain links TRBV27 with TRBJ2-7; possible D gene TRBD2, 6 bases. Germline CDR1 MNHEY, CDR2 SMNVEV (reference sequence). This CDR3 region has 14 residues. Trimming pared 3 bases from V and 2 bases from J, leaving 11 bases between. In nucleotides, the CDR3 is TGTGCCAGCAGTTTCGGCGGGGCCACCTACGAGCAGTACTTC. This codes for CASSFGGATYEQYF.

This rearrangement joins TRBV6-6 to TRBJ1-2; D might be TRBD1 (6 bases). This CDR3 has 14 amino acids. Germline V gives CDR1 MNHNY, CDR2 SVGAGI (reference sequence). The germline V and J ends were trimmed by 5 bases and 4 bases, with 14 bases remaining between them. This CDR3 reads CASSQYRDGYGYTF. CDR3 nucleotide sequence: TGTGCCAGCAGTCAGTACAGGGATGGCTATGGCTACACCTTC.

The chain has TRBV15 and TRBJ2-7; 9 bases match TRBD1. The V gene end was trimmed by 4 bases and the J gene end by 3 bases; junction bases not matched to a gene: 4. The CDR3 runs to 14 residues. The germline V gene encodes CDR1 LNHNV and CDR2 YYDKDF (reference sequence). This CDR3 reads CATSTGTGHYEQYF. CDR3 sequence (DNA): TGTGCCACCAGCACCGGGACAGGGCACTACGAGCAGTACTTC.

The chain has TRBV10-1 and TRBJ2-7; 14 bases agree with TRBD2. Germline assignment: CDR1 WNHNN and CDR2 SYGVQD (reference sequence). The CDR3 loop spans 17 amino acids. V trimming: 2 bases; J trimming: 4 bases; junction bases outside the gene matches: 7. As DNA, the CDR3 is TGCGCCAGCAGTGAGAACGGGACTAGCGGGGGAGGATACGAGCAGTACTTC. It is translated as CASSENGTSGGGYEQYF.

A single count supports this clone. The rearrangement uses TRBV5-8 and TRBJ2-7; D might be TRBD2 (5 bases). V was clipped by 0 bases and J by 3 bases, with 13 bases between them. The germline gives CDR1 SGHTS, CDR2 YDEGEE. The CDR3 loop spans 15 amino acids. CDR3 sequence: CASSLVSGGNYEQYF. In nucleotides, the CDR3 is TGTGCCAGCAGCTTGGTTTCCGGAGGTAACTACGAGCAGTACTTC.

J is TRBJ2-2 and V is TRBV7-9; D might be TRBD2 (6 bases). The CDR3 is made up of 14 amino acids. V gave up 5 bases and J gave up 2 bases, with 9 bases separating them. Germline CDR1 reads SEHNR; CDR2 reads FQNEAQ (reference sequence). The CDR3 spells CASSPGLNTGELFF. In DNA form, the CDR3 reads TGTGCCAGCAGCCCGGGACTTAACACCGGGGAGCTGTTTTTT.

The V call is TRBV2, the J call TRBJ2-7; 9 bases align to TRBD2. In germline, CDR1 is SNHLY, CDR2 FYNNEI. CDR3 size: 16 residues. With V trimmed by 7 bases and J by 6 bases, 16 bases remained unmatched. CDR3 nucleotides: TGTGCCAGCATTGAGCCGGCGGGAGGGCCGACGATCGAGCAGTACTTC. It yields the protein CASIEPAGGPTIEQYF.

The rearrangement links TRBV29-1 to TRBJ2-7; a possible D gene is TRBD1 (6 bases). Per germline, CDR1 SQVTM and CDR2 ANQGSEA. This CDR3 is built from 14 residues. V was clipped by 1 base and J by 4 bases, with 14 bases between them. CDR3 amino acids: CSVEVSGQGYEQYF. Written as DNA, the CDR3 is TGCAGCGTTGAAGTCTCTGGGCAGGGGTACGAGCAGTACTTC.